This T cell receptor beta chain was identified during a study of cytomegalovirus exposure and HLA in healthy donors listed by TCRdb under 2017. Background on the whole study: In an earlier analysis of under 750 of the donors, around 290 Gb of sequence data and 90 million to 130 million unique TCR beta sequences from 180 million or so T cells were reported. An early release that covered fewer than 750 HLA-typed donors contained about 300 gigabases of sequencing data and tens of millions of unique TCR sequences. Of the roughly 410 genotyped donors, 81% were placed in the genetic ancestry cluster associated with self-reported Caucasian donors. The study aimed to test whether cataloging public T cell receptors could reveal signatures of past pathogen exposure. The study profiled the T cell repertoires of hundreds of subjects by immunosequencing and related them to cytomegalovirus serostatus. Along with the roughly 700-subject first cohort, a separate validation cohort of over a hundred different subjects was used. High-throughput TCR immunosequencing, statistical association of individual TCRs with disease status, and machine learning were combined to predict cytomegalovirus infection status. A later analysis re-examined previously published TCR beta repertoires from more than 600 donors and added high-resolution HLA genotyping to investigate patterns of TCR occurrence. In the later analysis, no new phenotypic data were used to find candidate immune exposures; instead, reliance was placed on TCR beta sequences and their occurrence across donors. To decide whether each TCR beta V gene segment behaved as functional or pseudogenic, an earlier analysis of some 600 of the donors relied on high-throughput TCR beta sequencing. Donor age, sex, ethnicity and CMV serostatus were compiled together with the repertoire data. A later genetic analysis took genome-wide SNP genotypes for about 55% of the 666 donors and used that subset as a discovery cohort. Every discovery cohort repertoire had been produced on one sequencing platform. HLA typing included class I and class II loci at four-digit resolution. The number of typed donors differed by locus: roughly 620-640 for A, B, C, DRB1 and DQB1; some 500 for DQA1; around 580 for DPA1; and 400 to 480 for DPB1. Four to six DR-DQ haplotypes were handled as single units for association and clustering, since linkage in the cohort was strong. On average, over 200,000 unique TCR beta nucleotide sequences were sequenced per donor among about 400 genotyped donors of the cohort, with about 19% of those sequences being non-productive.

This clone has a handful of counts. Its antigen is not yet known. No per-base quality is available; no much larger clone lies one base away. The cohort comprised approximately 700 healthy bone marrow donors. At the time of sampling, every cohort member was nominally healthy, though immune exposures that went unrecorded were likely present. The donor was CMV seronegative and was included in the group of a few hundred seronegative cohort members. Every donor gave a peripheral blood sample, and the peripheral blood mononuclear cells from that sample were used for TCR beta sequencing. Genomic DNA extraction from the blood cell samples was performed with the Qiagen DNeasy Blood Extraction Kit. The full study reports these points: The sequencing pipeline was judged likely to have produced a cluster of highly shared sequence variants as a technical artifact. In a later analysis, several top co-occurrence clusters were reported to appear linked to parvovirus B19, influenza, CMV and Epstein-Barr virus. A later analysis found that HLA-associated TCR beta chains were more clonally expanded and had lower generation probabilities than equally common non-associated chains. According to the authors, the approach could potentially be generalized to other disease states and immunological phenotypes. In an earlier analysis of over 550 of the donors, most TCR beta V segments were observed in productive rearrangements about 87% or about 30% of the time, broadly matching IMGT annotations. In a later genetic analysis, a missense DCLRE1C variant was associated with V-gene and J-gene trimming of TCR beta chains, and the association was replicated in an independent cohort. Specific HLA alleles were associated with 18,000 or so TCR beta sequences at a false discovery rate of 0.05 in a later analysis. In vitro tests confirmed that a few of the cytomegalovirus-associated TCR beta chains recognize cytomegalovirus antigens. The study gave a list of over 150 TCR beta chains associated with cytomegalovirus. In a later analysis, TCR association rates were found to vary across HLA loci, with the most associated TCRs seen for DRB1 alleles and the fewest for HLA-C alleles. Strong co-occurrence of HLA alleles, especially DR and DQ, made assigning TCR associations to individual alleles difficult. Correlated functional status among segregating V segments might be attributable to linkage disequilibrium, but an unknown experimental factor could not be ruled out. For the cohort, immune exposure information was limited to CMV serostatus. A further reported finding was that TCR beta sequences accurately predicted the HLA-A and HLA-B alleles for most subjects in the first cohort. Most TCR sequences were seen in very few donors, while some public TCRs were found in many individuals. Because counts were too low, about 15 rarely observed V segments, including chromosome 9 orphons, were left out of the earlier analysis of some 600 of the donors. In a later analysis, most CMV-associated TCR beta chains were found to appear HLA-restricted, with HLA associations seemingly driven largely by CMV exposure. Only TCR beta chains were sequenced in this cohort, and the absence of alpha or paired-chain data limited detectable features. In a later genetic analysis, fewer N-insertions in productive TCRs were reported among donors in an Asian-associated ancestry cluster than the 666-donor mean. The classifier was reported to diagnose cytomegalovirus status with high specificity and sensitivity in both the original and validation cohorts. Because some donors lacked HLA typing at each locus, the association tests relied only on the typed subset. The presence/absence analyses assumed that sequencing depth was roughly uniform across donors, and that assumption may not be true.

Libraries were prepared through the immunoSEQ multiplex PCR assay. The multiplex PCR relied on a mix of 60 forward primers for TCR Vbeta segments and 13 reverse primers for TCR Jbeta segments. Amplification of the CDR3 region of rearranged TCR beta genes was performed with a multiplex PCR assay on genomic DNA. The amplified TCR beta libraries were sequenced on the Illumina HiSeq System as 87-base-pair reads. Regarding the original processing steps: In a later analysis, around 80 million unique TCR beta chains were counted across the 500 to 700 repertoires, and around 11 million of these chains were shared by at least two donors. Raw reads were error-corrected and collapsed into unique sequences by a nearest-neighbor algorithm in which closely related sequences were merged to remove PCR and sequencing errors. To assign V, D and J gene segments, CDR3 sequences were aligned to IMGT reference sequences. Each retained sequence needed at least a six-nucleotide match to both a V gene segment and a J gene segment. A rearrangement counted as productive if the CDR3 had no stop codons and remained in frame with V and J, and every other rearrangement counted as non-productive. Following IMGT convention, CDR3 was defined as the stretch from the second conserved V-encoded cysteine up to the conserved J-encoded phenylalanine. In an earlier analysis of 500 to 650 of the donors, sequences lacking an unambiguous match to a single V gene segment were excluded. In an earlier analysis of some 590 of the donors, a V segment was called functional when productive rearrangements were above 56.7%, and segregating when the standard deviation between donors exceeded 5%. A statistical classification framework was built for diagnosing cytomegalovirus status from the catalog of TCR beta chain sequences. A later analysis assigned V and J genes by comparing TCR nucleotide sequences with IMGT/GENE-DB human TR gene sequences. In a later analysis, CDR3 sequences and most-parsimonious VDJ recombination scenarios were assigned using the TCRdist pipeline. In a later analysis, each TCR beta chain was defined by its CDR3 amino acid sequence together with its V-gene family, and reads without a unique V-gene family were excluded. In a later analysis, 450 to 600 highly shared, low-generation-probability nucleotide sequences were removed to address suspected cross-contamination and a sequencing artifact. In a later analysis, a clonal expansion index for each public chain was calculated from normalized within-repertoire ranks of inferred template counts. Generation probabilities in a later analysis came from a VDJ recombination model fitted to out-of-frame rearrangements, and those results were checked against IGoR. In a later analysis, hypergeometric tests were used to score TCR-TCR, TCR-HLA and TCR-CMV co-occurrence, with a repertoire-size bias correction applied to TCR pairs. A later analysis estimated false discovery rates by permuting HLA or CMV assignments 20 times. In a later analysis, co-occurring TCRs were grouped using DBSCAN, and TCRdist sequence similarity was added for clustering within HLA-allele-positive subsets. For co-occurrence clustering, repertoires with fewer than 30,000 or more than 120,000 public chains were excluded, along with several repertoires with anomalous nucleotide sharing. Drawn from immuneACCESS, this table holds only the in-frame rearrangements with V and J called that TCRdb kept. Clones are partly lost; checked studies trace under half to an unresolved V gene and leave the rest unexplained. V and J calls and clone size are those listed in that table; D and trimming were worked out from the DNA. Within this sample are tens of thousands of clones, with less than 65% of them counted one time only. The ten top clones hold about 5.9% of the sample.

Sequencing was performed on PBMCs. The sequence was obtained from a woman in her 30s in good health and CMV-seronegative.

The encoded CDR3 is CASSMTGEAGYTF. The bases read TGTGCCAGTAGTATGACCGGGGAGGCTGGCTACACCTTC. Here the chain combines TRBV19 and TRBJ1-2, with the D segment identity uncertain. CDR1 and CDR2 are read off the germline V gene (reference sequence) as LNHDA and SQIVND. V and J are truncated by 3 bases and 7 bases respectively, leaving an intervening sequence of 12 bases. Taken from cysteine to phenylalanine, the CDR3 has 13 residues. Of all the DNA, just the CDR3 is kept, 39 bases in frame from base 1. The CDR3 plus the reference TRBV19 and TRBJ1-2 genes for the other parts give the full variable domain: DGGITQSPKYLFRKEGQNVTLSCEQNLNHDAMYWYRQDPGQGLRLIYYSQIVNDFQKGDIAEGYSVSREKKESFPLTVTSAQKNPTAFYLCASSMTGEAGYTFGSGTRLTVV.